This TCR beta chain comes out of a study of cytomegalovirus exposure and HLA in healthy donors. Trimming stripped 0 bases from V and 5 bases from J, with 14 bases between. Germline V gene data show CDR1 as SEHNR and CDR2 as FQNEAQ (reference sequence). This CDR3 spans 15 amino acids. The primer mix had 60 Vbeta and 13 Jbeta primers. Repertoires were generated with immunoSEQ multiplex PCR, while TCRdb's copy carries only in-frame clones and drops some. The table records 200,000 to 250,000 clones, more than 60% of them present only once. The rearrangement joins TRBV7-9 to TRBJ2-7, with D possibly TRBD2 on 5 matching bases. Sequenced sample: PBMCs. The TCR sequence derives from a woman aged 30 to 39 in good health and CMV-seronegative. CDR3 amino acids: CASSLARTRSNEQYF. The CDR3 DNA follows: TGTGCCAGCAGCTTAGCTCGAACTAGAAGCAACGAGCAGTACTTC.